The present entry profiles one TCR beta chain with its context. The sample comes from a study of blood T cell repertoires in COVID-19. V lost 6 bases and J lost 4; bases outside the gene matches: 12. This CDR3 is built from 17 residues. The germline CDR1 and CDR2 sequences are WNHNN and SYGVQD (reference sequence). Generated by immunoSEQ multiplex PCR, the TCRdb table keeps only in-frame clones and is missing some. The sample records approximately 100,000 clones, 70% to 85% being singletons. This receptor was obtained from an elderly woman with active or convalescent COVID-19. Material for sequencing was peripheral blood. The chain is built from TRBV10-1 and TRBJ2-6, with 7 bases matching TRBD2. The CDR3 bases are TGCGCCAGCAGAGACCTAGGCGGGAGTTCGGGGGCCAACGTCCTGACTTTC. Protein sequence: CASRDLGGSSGANVLTF.